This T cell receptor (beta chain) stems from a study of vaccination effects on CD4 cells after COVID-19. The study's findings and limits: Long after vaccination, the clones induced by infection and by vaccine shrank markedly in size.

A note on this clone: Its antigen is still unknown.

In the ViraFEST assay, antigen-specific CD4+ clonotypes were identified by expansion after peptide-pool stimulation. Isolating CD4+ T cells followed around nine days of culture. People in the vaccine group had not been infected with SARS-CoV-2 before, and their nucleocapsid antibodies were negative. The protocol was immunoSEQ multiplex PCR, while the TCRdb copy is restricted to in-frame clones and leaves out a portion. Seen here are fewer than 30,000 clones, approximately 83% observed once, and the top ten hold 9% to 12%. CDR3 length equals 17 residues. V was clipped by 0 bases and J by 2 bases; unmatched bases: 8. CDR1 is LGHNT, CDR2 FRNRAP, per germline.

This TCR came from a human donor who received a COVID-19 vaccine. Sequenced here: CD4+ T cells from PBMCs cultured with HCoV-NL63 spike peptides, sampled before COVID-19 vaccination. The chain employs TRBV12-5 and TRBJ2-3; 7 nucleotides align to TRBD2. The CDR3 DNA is TGTGCTAGTGGTTTGGTACTAAGCGGGGTGGACACAGATACGCAGTATTTT. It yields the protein CASGLVLSGVDTDTQYF.